Only a few counts were recorded for the clone carrying this T cell receptor (beta chain). The target antigen is unknown. This sample is drawn from a study of T-cell reconstitution after alpha-beta-depleted transplantation in children. General study points: Among T cells one year after transplant, newly produced cells accounted for most counts and diversity. It was surviving recipient T cells and thymic progenitors that gave some patients high TCRbeta diversity at day 60.

Germline V gene lookup returns CDR1 MNHNS and CDR2 SASEGT. With V trimmed by 6 bases and J by 4 bases, 2 bases remained unmatched. The CDR3 extends over 13 amino acids. The library targeted TCRbeta and was prepared with unique molecular identifiers. In TCRdb, the PCR reads were re-called with MiXCR into one record per CDR3 protein. Here the sample spans about 420,000 distinct CDR3 sequences, about 17% being singletons. The receptor was derived from a boy under two years old who had a stem cell transplant for Wiskott-Aldrich syndrome, so the T cells may come from the graft donor. Sequenced material: PBMCs, mostly from graft donor cells, taken 360 days after TCRalphabeta/CD19-depleted stem cell transplant. V and J are TRBV6-1 and TRBJ2-2; 7 bases align to TRBD1. The DNA of the CDR3 is TGTGCCAGCAGGGACAGGTTCACCGGGGAGCTGTTTTTT. This codes for CASRDRFTGELFF.